The entry below gives a single TCR beta chain sequence along with its context. What it binds is not known. The data belong to a study of Ad26.COV2.S vaccination and SARS-CoV-2 variants. Study outcomes and limitations: Vaccine and placebo groups showed comparable non-spike TCR breadth. Responses of spike-specific T cells (both CD8+ and CD4+) reportedly showed substantial breadth after vaccination.

The protocol was immunoSEQ multiplex PCR, while the TCRdb copy is restricted to in-frame clones and leaves out a portion. In the table there are about 350,000 clones, roughly 91% of which are singletons. Per germline, CDR1 SGHRS and CDR2 YFSETQ. V was clipped by 0 bases and J by 4 bases, with 10 bases between them. This CDR3 spans 14 amino acids. As to treatment: 15 to 20 received Ad26.COV2.S at low or high dose, single or two shots; roughly five received placebo; per-sample allocation not given. Samples were taken on day 63 after the first vaccine or placebo injection. This rearrangement joins TRBV5-1 to TRBJ2-5; D gene uncertain. Specimen: peripheral blood, collected in a trial of Ad26.COV2.S vaccine versus placebo. The sequence came from a person between 18 and 60 years old who received the Ad26.COV2.S COVID-19 vaccine or a placebo. The CDR3 DNA sequence: TGCGCCAGCAGCTTGGACACAGTCGGAGAGACCCAGTACTTC. Translated: CASSLDTVGETQYF. Full variable domain (remainder filled in from reference TRBV5-1 and TRBJ2-5): KAGVTQTPRYLIKTRGQQVTLSCSPISGHRSVSWYQQTPGQGLQFLFEYFSETQRNKGNFPGRFSGRQFSNSRSEMNVSTLELGDSALYLCASSLDTVGETQYFGPGTRLLVL.